Following are 8 T cell receptor beta chains from one sample sequenced in a study of blood T cell repertoires in COVID-19. Measured with immunoSEQ multiplex PCR; TCRdb has only the in-frame clones, and not every one. The data hold a few hundred thousand clones, with 80% to 90% observed a single time. The sample consisted of peripheral blood. These receptors originate from a man aged 50-59 years with acute or convalescent COVID-19.

Only one count was recorded for this clone. The V and J genes are TRBV5-1 and TRBJ2-3; the match to TRBD2 covers 11 bases. Germline values: CDR1 SGHRS, CDR2 YFSETQ. Trimming at V came to 7 bases and at J to 1 base, leaving 5 bases not matched to a gene. The CDR3 sequence is 15 residues long. The CDR3 nucleotides are TGCGCCAGCCGTTTACTAGCGGGGGGCACAGATACGCAGTATTTT. Translation: CASRLLAGGTDTQYF. The entire variable domain, with the rest obtained from reference TRBV5-1 and TRBJ2-3, is as follows: KAGVTQTPRYLIKTRGQQVTLSCSPISGHRSVSWYQQTPGQGLQFLFEYFSETQRNKGNFPGRFSGRQFSNSRSEMNVSTLELGDSALYLCASRLLAGGTDTQYFGPGTRLTVL.

Only one count was recorded for this clone. The chain recombines TRBV7-6 with TRBJ2-1, with D maybe TRBD2 (5 bases). Germline V gives CDR1 SGHVS, CDR2 FNYEAQ. V lost 5 bases and J 7 bases, leaving 18 bases between the germline ends. The CDR3 is 15 residues long. CDR3 sequence (DNA): TGTGCCAGCAGCCTTGGACCCGGGGTTCAGAATGAGCAGTTCTTC. This encodes CASSLGPGVQNEQFF.

This rearrangement joins TRBV12-1 to TRBJ1-1. TRBV12-1 is termed a pseudogene. The CDR3 extends over 16 amino acids. The CDR3 protein is CASSSGDLGGDTEAFF. CDR3 sequence (DNA): TGTGCCAGCAGCTCGGGGGACCTCGGCGGGGACACTGAAGCTTTCTTT.

V gene TRBV19 combines with J gene TRBJ2-7; 7 nucleotides match TRBD1. The length of the CDR3 is 14 residues. Unmatched junction bases numbered 6, after V lost 1 base and J lost 6 bases. CDR1 and CDR2 (germline): LNHDA, SQIVND (reference sequence). The CDR3 nucleotides read TGTGCCAGTAGTATAGGGGGACAGCCGGCCGAGCAGTACTTC. Amino acid sequence: CASSIGGQPAEQYF.

V gene TRBV6-1 combines with J gene TRBJ2-7; D may be TRBD2 (7 bases). V lost 3 bases and J lost 2, with 23 bases in between. The CDR3 length is 18 residues. Germline V CDR1 and CDR2: MNHNS, SASEGT. The CDR3 nucleotides are TGTGCCAGCAGTGAGAGTGAGTGGGTCGGGGGGCGAGCCTACGAGCAGTACTTC. Its protein is CASSESEWVGGRAYEQYF.

The V gene is TRBV9, the J gene TRBJ2-3; TRBD2 agrees at 8 bases. This CDR3 spans 15 amino acids. After removal of 0 bases from V and 5 bases from J, the junction contained 5 bases not matched to a gene. Germline assignment: CDR1 SGDLS and CDR2 YYNGEE. CDR3 coding DNA: TGTGCCAGCAGCGTAGGCGGGGGGATGATAGATACGCAGTATTTT. Its protein product is CASSVGGGMIDTQYF.

The V and J genes are TRBV7-8 and TRBJ2-7; D is uncertain. The germline V and J ends were trimmed by 1 base and 2 bases, with 9 bases remaining between them. This CDR3 spans 14 amino acids. Germline-derived CDR1 and CDR2 are SGHVS and FQNEAQ. The CDR3 is CASSLDGFTYEQYF. The CDR3 DNA is TGTGCCAGCAGCTTAGACGGTTTCACCTACGAGCAGTACTTC.

V and J are TRBV29-1 and TRBJ2-7; 7 positions match TRBD2. The trim removed 2 bases at V and 4 bases at J, leaving 14 bases unmatched. Germline V gene lookup returns CDR1 SQVTM and CDR2 ANQGSEA. The CDR3 totals 16 residues. CDR3 sequence: CSVESGAGEELYEQYF. CDR3 in DNA: TGCAGCGTTGAATCGGGTGCGGGAGAGGAACTGTACGAGCAGTACTTC.